These 19 T cell receptor beta chains originate from one sample sequenced in a study of T cells in Graves' hyperthyroidism and ophthalmopathy. RNA transcripts gave rise to amplified TCR beta CDR3 regions. Primed by the HTBI set, a first-round RT-PCR was run on the TCR CDR3. From the multiplex PCR reads, TCRdb called clonotypes with MiXCR, one entry per CDR3 protein. The table shows about 410,000 distinct CDR3 sequences, with approximately 14% occurring only once. The sequencing input was blood. All receptors come from a man aged 18 to 29 with Graves' ophthalmopathy.

The V and J genes are TRBV5-1 and TRBJ2-3; TRBD2 matches at 8 bases. J was trimmed by 2 bases and V by 5 bases; bases with no gene match: 7. The CDR3 totals 15 residues. Germline V gene sequence: CDR1 SGHRS, CDR2 YFSETQ. The CDR3 DNA is TGCGCCAGCAGTATTAGCGGGATGACCACAGATACGCAGTATTTT. It is translated as CASSISGMTTDTQYF.

This rearrangement joins TRBV19 to TRBJ2-3, with 7 bases aligning to TRBD2. Trimming cost V 4 bases and J 2 bases; bases outside gene matches: 3. The CDR3 spans 14 residues. CDR1 and CDR2 (germline): LNHDA, SQIVND (reference sequence). The CDR3 sequence is CASSKRDYTDTQYF. CDR3 in DNA: TGTGCCAGTAGTAAGCGGGACTACACAGATACGCAGTATTTT.

The gene calls are TRBV3-1 and TRBJ1-2; TRBD1 might be the D (6 bases). Trimming pared 0 bases from V and 4 bases from J, leaving 15 bases between. CDR1 and CDR2 from the germline V gene are LGHDT and YNNKEL (reference sequence). The CDR3 sequence is 16 residues long. CDR3 sequence (DNA): TGTGCCAGCAGCCAAGAGGTGGGGGCCGCGCTCTATGGCTACACCTTC. This encodes CASSQEVGAALYGYTF.

This clonotype was seen at least ten times. The chain uses TRBV13 and TRBJ1-1; D possibly corresponds to TRBD1 (6 bases). There are 15 residues in the CDR3. V lost 5 bases, J lost 4 bases, and 17 bases lay in between. Germline V CDR1 and CDR2: PRHDT, FYEKMQ (reference sequence). CDR3 sequence: CASSGLPGTSTEAFF. For the CDR3, the DNA is TGTGCCAGCAGCGGCCTCCCCGGGACATCCACTGAAGCTTTCTTT.

This clonotype was seen a handful of times. The V gene is TRBV6-1, the J gene TRBJ2-1; 8 bases line up with TRBD2. The CDR3 extends over 11 amino acids. The germline CDR1 and CDR2 sequences are MNHNS and SASEGT. With V trimmed by 7 bases and J by 9 bases, 2 bases remained unmatched. The CDR3 coding sequence is TGTGCCAGCAAACGGGAGGGTGAGCAGTTCTTC. Translation gives CASKREGEQFF.

This clonotype was seen once. The V and J genes are TRBV6-4 and TRBJ2-2, with D hard to call. The J call may not be correct, given that the DNA end is closer to TRBJ1-1. The CDR3 is made up of 12 amino acids. The germline V gene has CDR1 MRHNA and CDR2 SNTAGT. CDR3 residues: CASSDLVIGAFF. The CDR3 DNA reads TGTGCCAGCAGTGACTTAGTGATCGGAGCTTTCTTT.

In this sample, this clonotype turned up many times. V is TRBV5-1 and J is TRBJ2-1; 7 nucleotides match TRBD2. The CDR3 runs to 14 residues. Germline CDR1 is SGHRS and CDR2 is YFSETQ. Trimming removed 0 bases from V and 4 bases from J; junction bases left unmatched: 1. Written as DNA, the CDR3 is TGCGCCAGCAGCTTGGAGCGGGGATACAATGAGCAGTTCTTC. It translates to CASSLERGYNEQFF.

The rearrangement uses TRBV7-9 and TRBJ1-4; 8 bases align to TRBD1. CDR1 SEHNR and CDR2 FQNEAQ come from the germline V gene (reference sequence). The trim removed 5 bases at V and 7 bases at J, leaving 12 bases unmatched. The CDR3 loop spans 16 amino acids. This CDR3 reads CASSPRPGQELEKLFF. As DNA, the CDR3 is TGTGCCAGCAGCCCTAGACCGGGACAGGAACTTGAAAAACTGTTTTTT.

This clonotype has only a few counts. The rearrangement joins TRBV24-1 to TRBJ2-1, with D perhaps matching TRBD1 or TRBD2 (7 bases each). This CDR3 has 19 amino acids. The V end lost 5 bases, the J end lost 4 bases, and 26 bases lay between the germline ends. Germline CDR1 KGHDR, CDR2 SFDVKD. The CDR3 sequence: CATSGGGAFLGTAYNEQFF. DNA for the CDR3: TGTGCCACCAGTGGGGGGGGTGCGTTCCTCGGGACAGCTTACAATGAGCAGTTCTTC.

The chain carries TRBV15 and TRBJ2-3, with TRBD1 as a possible D gene (5 bases). The CDR3 totals 15 residues. The V end lost 9 bases, the J end lost 3 bases, and 19 bases lay between the germline ends. The germline V gene has CDR1 LNHNV and CDR2 YYDKDF (reference sequence). The DNA of the CDR3 is TGTGCCACGAGCCCCCGAGGTAGGGGTACAGATACGCAGTATTTT. This sequence encodes CATSPRGRGTDTQYF.

This clonotype was detected many times. This chain connects TRBV6-5 to TRBJ2-5; the D gene is possibly TRBD2 (5 bases). The CDR3 sequence is 15 residues long. Between the trimmed V and J ends, which lost 1 base and 4 bases, there was a span of 13 bases. Looked up from germline, CDR1 is MNHEY and CDR2 is SVGAGI. The CDR3 coding sequence is TGTGCCAGCAGTTACTTCAGCGGCCTCGGAGAGACCCAGTACTTC. Amino acid sequence: CASSYFSGLGETQYF.

This clonotype was recorded at least ten times. The chain combines TRBV10-3 with TRBJ2-1; TRBD2 agrees at 8 bases. CDR1 is ENHRY, CDR2 SYGVKD, per germline. The V segment lost 6 bases and the J segment 5 bases; nucleotides outside the gene matches: 9. The CDR3 spans 15 residues. The CDR3 nucleotides are TGTGCCATCAGGGTGAGCGGGAGAGGGGACAATGAGCAGTTCTTC. Translating it yields CAIRVSGRGDNEQFF.

The table lists this clonotype with many counts. The V and J genes are TRBV30 and TRBJ1-2; D ambiguous. Germline loops: CDR1 GTSNPN, CDR2 SVGIG (reference sequence). This CDR3 is built from 15 residues. Trimming shortened V by 0 bases and J by 0 bases, and 11 bases separated the two germline ends. The CDR3 sequence: CAWSVREGANYGYTF. DNA of the CDR3: TGTGCCTGGAGTGTACGCGAGGGAGCTAACTATGGCTACACCTTC.

The genes are TRBV13 and TRBJ1-1; D perhaps matches TRBD1 (5 bases). CDR1 is PRHDT and CDR2 is FYEKMQ in the germline V gene (reference sequence). With 5 bases removed from V and 3 bases from J, the gap between germline ends came to 19 bases. The CDR3 has 16 amino acids. The chain's CDR3 is CASSPNRRTLDTEAFF. CDR3 bases: TGTGCCAGCAGCCCAAACAGGCGCACCTTGGACACTGAAGCTTTCTTT.

The sample holds many counts of this clonotype. The chain has TRBV20-1 and TRBJ1-2, with a tentative D call TRBD1 (6 bases). V lost 0 bases and J 4 bases, leaving 18 bases between the germline ends. Germline CDR1 is DFQATT and CDR2 is SNEGSKA (reference sequence). The CDR3 extends over 16 amino acids. The CDR3 reads CSARDPGGAEVYGYTF. As DNA, the CDR3 is TGCAGTGCTAGAGATCCGGGGGGCGCGGAAGTCTATGGCTACACCTTC.

With respect to this clonotype: The junction does not match germline at one end; this may be a read error. This sequence joins TRBV18 and TRBJ2-3; 9 bases are shared with TRBD1. Germline V gene lookup returns CDR1 KGHSH and CDR2 LQKENI. The CDR3 spans 15 residues. CDR3 DNA: TGTGCCTGCTCAACCGGGACAGGGAGTGGAGATACGCAGTATTTT. Translated, it gives CACSTGTGSGDTQYF.

This clonotype was detected many times. The chain uses TRBV24-1 and TRBJ2-3; D is uncertain. The V and J ends lost 3 bases and 2 bases respectively, with 5 bases between them. Germline CDR1 and CDR2: KGHDR and SFDVKD. This CDR3 spans 13 amino acids. The CDR3 DNA sequence: TGTGCCACCAGTGATCCAGACACAGATACGCAGTATTTT. It yields the protein CATSDPDTDTQYF.

The chain carries TRBV5-1 and TRBJ1-1; 7 positions match TRBD1. There are 14 residues in the CDR3. CDR1 SGHRS and CDR2 YFSETQ come from the germline V gene. Trimming cost V 2 bases and J 5 bases; bases outside gene matches: 6. DNA for the CDR3: TGCGCCAGCAGCTTCGGGACAGCGGGAACTGAAGCTTTCTTT. Translated: CASSFGTAGTEAFF.

CDR3: CASSLGTGHEQYF. The CDR3, as DNA: TGTGCCAGCAGTTTAGGGACAGGGCACGAGCAGTACTTC. The chain has TRBV12-3 or TRBV12-4 and TRBJ2-7, with TRBD1 matching over 8 bases. The CDR3 consists of 13 residues. With V trimmed by 1 base and J by 5 bases, 1 base remained unmatched.